These T cell receptor beta chains were read from a single sample in a study of tumor-infiltrating lymphocytes in oesophageal squamous cell carcinoma. TCRdb fed the PCR reads into MiXCR, producing one record per CDR3 protein. Among approximately 9,500 distinct CDR3 sequences, around 63% were seen once, and the ten largest hold 30% to 40%. Sequencing was done on a sample of esophageal tumor tissue. All receptors derive from a male donor with esophageal squamous cell carcinoma. Both conserved end residues are trimmed from each CDR3.

TRBV7-2	TRBJ1-5	ASSLLSGNQPQH
TRBV12-3/TRBV12-4	TRBJ2-3	ASSGSGTSGSDTQY
TRBV5-3	TRBJ2-1	ASSHRAGTPNNEQF
TRBV5-1	TRBJ2-1	ASSFWRDSYNEQF
TRBV27	-	ASSAGQGTHEQY
TRBV7-4	TRBJ2-7	ASSAPDTRGTYEQY
TRBV7-9	TRBJ2-7	ASSLDLELDEQY
TRBV28	TRBJ2-3	ASSLGRLTDTQY
TRBV7-2	TRBJ2-1	ASSLGGQTYNEQF
TRBV7-6	TRBJ2-3	ASSRYQDTQY
TRBV12-3/TRBV12-4	TRBJ2-1	ASSFTRLAGEQF
TRBV7-8	TRBJ2-5	ASSSDRDGEQY
TRBV7-8	TRBJ2-5	ASSPDRGETQY
TRBV5-3	TRBJ1-6	ASSEDRQNSPLH
TRBV7-2	-	ASTQTSGSYEQY
TRBV4-2	TRBJ2-3	ASSRTLPDTQY
TRBV7-2	TRBJ2-4	ASLDVPGILKS
TRBV7-2	-	ASKLLGQGNEQF
TRBV20-1	TRBJ2-7	SASPGLAGGMVSYEQY
TRBV7-8	TRBJ1-5	ASSFNRGYNQPQH
TRBV7-3	TRBJ2-1	ASSLQPQGASYNEQF
TRBV9	TRBJ2-2	ASSVAGNTGELF
TRBV5-6	TRBJ2-2	ASSLFSGNTGELF
TRBV7-2	-	ASSLGTGRGNEQF
TRBV25-1	TRBJ2-7	ASSGSGPGNEQY
TRBV27	TRBJ2-1	ASSLGDRPGINNEQF
TRBV12-3/TRBV12-4	TRBJ2-1	ASSSMGGNEQF
TRBV7-3	TRBJ2-1	ASSAPGTGYNEQF
TRBV6-2/TRBV6-3	TRBJ2-6	ASSYPGQGDGANVLT
TRBV28	TRBJ2-3	ASSVRLAGGRGEQY
TRBV7-9	-	ASTSEGGFEQY
TRBV6-8	TRBJ1-5	ASSYQGSQPQH
TRBV7-8	TRBJ2-7	ASSFDSYEQY
TRBV24-1	-	ATSDLRQTPNNEQF
TRBV7-6	-	ASSLASGGAETQF
TRBV7-2	-	ASSLVLVQGTQY
TRBV6-1	TRBJ2-3	ASSTSPRAGSTDTQY
TRBV7-2	TRBJ2-3	ASSLELSFGTSGVDTQY
TRBV28	TRBJ1-5	ASSWDTYQPQH
TRBV7-9	TRBJ1-1	ASSFDRGWNTEAF
TRBV7-2	-	ASSLRTSGGRDEQF
TRBV7-2	TRBJ2-3	ASSLPETGTEYTDTQY
TRBV7-2	TRBJ2-6	ASSLIGWREVSGANVLT
TRBV11-2	TRBJ2-3	ASSHRRIGTDTQY
TRBV11-3	TRBJ1-1	ASSFLWVVGTEAF
TRBV11-1	TRBJ2-3	ASSSGHREADTQY
TRBV30	TRBJ1-1	AWGLVSEAF
TRBV6-6	-	ASSYSGLGTAPREQY
TRBV7-2	-	ASSLGVRGQNEQF
TRBV25-1	TRBJ2-4	ASSDSGLAGGFDIQY
TRBV12-3/TRBV12-4	TRBJ2-5	ASSLNSGGQETQY
TRBV24-1	-	ATSGATSENEQF
TRBV7-6	TRBJ2-7	ASSLGNPTYEQY
TRBV6-1	TRBJ2-7	ASSQGSYEQY
TRBV18	TRBJ2-2	ASSQGLAGPTGELF